This TCR beta chain was recorded in a study of OX40 agonist ivuxolimab in advanced cancers. Study context: With a range of about 20 to 79, age averaged roughly 60 years, and 75% to 90% were male. Allowance was made for prior anti-PD-1, anti-PD-L1 or anti-CTLA-4 therapy, and 40% to 45% had some. Findings and limits, study-wide: Circulating CD4+ and CD8+ T cells showed clonal expansion by week 6 at 0.1 to 3.0 mg/kg. Expanded peripheral T cells had an undetermined antigen specificity.

Libraries were prepared by immunoSEQ multiplex PCR; TCRdb keeps only in-frame clonotypes and omits some of them. The data show fewer than 120,000 clones, around nine tenths seen once. Concerning this clone itself: The antigen is not known.

With 2 bases removed from V and 3 bases from J, the gap between germline ends came to 17 bases. Germline V gives CDR1 SEHNR, CDR2 FQNEAQ (reference sequence). The CDR3 has 16 residues. The sequencing used CD4+ or CD8+ T cells sorted from blood, collected in a trial of the OX40 agonist ivuxolimab. The V gene is TRBV7-9, the J gene TRBJ2-7, with D unclear. The TCR comes from an adult with an advanced solid tumor such as melanoma, head and neck, liver or kidney cancer. The CDR3 sequence: CASSLFERALFYEQYF. Written as DNA, the CDR3 is TGTGCCAGCAGCTTATTCGAAAGGGCCCTTTTCTACGAGCAGTACTTC.